These 20 T cell receptor beta chains were all obtained from the same sample, sequenced in a study of T cell responses to AZD1222 COVID-19 vaccine (TCRdb year 2021). Libraries were made using the immunoSEQ multiplex PCR assay. TCRdb mirrors the immuneACCESS table, restricted to in-frame sequences. Some clones are absent from its copies; in checked studies, under half trace to an unresolved V gene, and the reason for the others is unknown. The sample data list about 120,000 clones, and more than 85% of these were observed just once. The ten largest make up 6% to 8% of the sample. The meaning of the sample's time point label: baseline before first vaccination. Sequencing used peripheral blood, obtained on day 0 of AZD1222 vaccination. These receptors all come from an adult in good health.

This clone occurred once. The CDR3 protein is CASSFGGPGATEAFF. The CDR3 DNA is TGTGCCAGCAGTTTTGGGGGCCCCGGCGCGACTGAAGCTTTCTTT. This chain uses TRBV28 with TRBJ1-1, with a weak D call TRBD1 (6 bases). The CDR3 consists of 15 residues. In germline, CDR1 is MDHEN, CDR2 SYDVKM. V lost 3 bases, J lost 5 bases, and 16 bases lay in between.

The chain recombines TRBV18 with TRBJ2-7; D remains unclear. V was trimmed by 6 bases and J by 3 bases, leaving 12 bases between them. Germline V gives CDR1 KGHSH, CDR2 LQKENI. The CDR3 runs to 13 residues. The CDR3 DNA reads as TGTGCCAGCTCCCAGGAAGGGCGCTACGAGCAGTACTTC. Residues: CASSQEGRYEQYF.

V gene TRBV6-4 combines with J gene TRBJ1-2; TRBD1 agrees at 9 bases. V shed 3 bases and J 8 bases; nucleotides not matched to a gene: 7. This CDR3 is built from 14 residues. Per the germline V gene, CDR1 is MRHNA and CDR2 is SNTAGT. The CDR3 DNA is TGTGCCAGCAGTGAAACGGGACAGGGAGGAGGCTACACCTTC. Translating it yields CASSETGQGGGYTF.

The V call is TRBV24-1, the J call TRBJ2-2; the match to TRBD1 covers 9 bases. This CDR3 has 16 amino acids. From germline, CDR1 is KGHDR and CDR2 SFDVKD. V was clipped by 2 bases and J by 1 base; unmatched bases: 1. This CDR3 is CATSDWGQGNTGELFF. As DNA, the CDR3 is TGTGCCACCAGTGATTGGGGACAGGGGAACACCGGGGAGCTGTTTTTT.

The CDR3 DNA reads as TGTGCCAGCAGTTACGCGTTCTTCTACGAGCAGTACTTC. It encodes CASSYAFFYEQYF. The genes are TRBV6-5 and TRBJ2-7; no definite D call. The CDR3 loop spans 13 amino acids. Deletions cut 2 bases from V and 3 bases from J, with 8 bases between. Germline V gene lookup returns CDR1 MNHEY and CDR2 SVGAGI.

The chain is built from TRBV3-1 (or the pseudogene TRBV3-2) and TRBJ2-7, with 7 bases aligning to TRBD1. The CDR3 runs to 13 residues. J was trimmed by 7 bases and V by 4 bases; bases with no gene match: 7. In germline, CDR1 is LGHDT, CDR2 YNNKEL (reference sequence). The CDR3, as DNA: TGTGCCAGCAGCCCATCCACAGGGGAAGAGCAGTACTTC. As protein: CASSPSTGEEQYF.

The chain joins TRBV4-1 to TRBJ1-4, with D perhaps TRBD1 (5 bases). Trimming left V 8 bases short and J 4 bases short, with 8 bases between. Germline lookup yields CDR1 MGHRA and CDR2 YSYEKL. The CDR3 spans 12 residues. The CDR3 DNA reads TGCGCCAGCGGGACGGATAATGAAAAACTGTTTTTT. The encoded protein is CASGTDNEKLFF.

Only a few counts were recorded for this clone. The chain couples TRBV18 to TRBJ2-1; the match to TRBD2 covers 11 bases. This CDR3 has 16 amino acids. J lost 4 bases, V lost 2 bases, and 4 bases had no gene match. Germline CDR1 is KGHSH and CDR2 is LQKENI. CDR3 in amino acids: CASSPTSGGHYNEQFF. The CDR3, as DNA: TGTGCCAGCTCACCAACTAGCGGGGGCCATTACAATGAGCAGTTCTTC.

The V call is TRBV28, the J call TRBJ1-6; D may be TRBD1 (5 bases). The CDR3 sequence is 14 residues long. V was pared by 8 bases and J by 4 bases, with 12 bases between. The germline V gene encodes CDR1 MDHEN and CDR2 SYDVKM. The CDR3 DNA is TGTGCCAGCGGGGGTGGGCAGTATAATTCACCCCTCCACTTT. This codes for CASGGGQYNSPLHF.

V usage is TRBV2 and J usage is TRBJ2-7, with D perhaps matching TRBD1 (6 bases). The CDR3 spans 16 residues. Germline assignment: CDR1 SNHLY and CDR2 FYNNEI. The germline V and J ends were trimmed by 5 bases and 1 base, with 18 bases remaining between them. CDR3 loop: CASSTSGAGLSYEQYF. In DNA, the CDR3 is TGTGCCAGCAGTACCTCAGGGGCGGGTCTTTCCTACGAGCAGTACTTC.

This sequence joins TRBV29-1 and TRBJ1-2; no firm D call. Germline CDR1 and CDR2: SQVTM and ANQGSEA. Trimming took 5 bases from V and 4 from J, leaving 8 bases between them. This CDR3 is 11 amino acids long. The CDR3 reads CSVNSGYGYTF. The CDR3 nucleotides read TGCAGCGTTAACTCCGGCTATGGCTACACCTTC.

This clone was seen more than once but under ten times. The V call is TRBV7-3, the J call TRBJ1-6; D may be TRBD1 (5 bases). This CDR3 region has 14 residues. Looked up from germline, CDR1 is SGHTA and CDR2 is FQGTGA. V lost 5 bases and J 7 bases, leaving 12 bases between the germline ends. DNA of the CDR3: TGTGCCAGCAGCCAGGGTCTTTGGAATTCACCCCTCCACTTT. The encoded protein is CASSQGLWNSPLHF.

The chain couples TRBV28 to TRBJ1-4; D may be TRBD1 (5 bases). This CDR3 is 17 amino acids long. V lost 5 bases and J lost 2, with 18 bases in between. CDR1 MDHEN and CDR2 SYDVKM come from the germline V gene. CDR3 sequence reads: CASSPVAAKGTNEKLFF. CDR3 in DNA: TGTGCCAGCAGTCCCGTTGCGGCCAAGGGGACTAATGAAAAACTGTTTTTT.

V and J are TRBV2 and TRBJ2-3; the D gene is possibly TRBD2 (6 bases). This CDR3 comprises 13 residues. The ends were cut back, 8 bases at V and 6 bases at J, with 15 bases in the middle. From germline, CDR1 is SNHLY and CDR2 FYNNEI. Written as DNA, the CDR3 is TGTGCCAGCCTCGGGGGAGTTTTGGATACGCAGTATTTT. Protein: CASLGGVLDTQYF.

This chain uses TRBV5-5 with TRBJ2-7; 7 bases fit TRBD1. CDR3 length: 15 amino acids. The ends lost 5 bases at V and 5 bases at J; junction bases unmatched: 13. Germline CDR1 reads SGHKS; CDR2 reads YYEKEE (reference sequence). The DNA for the CDR3 is TGTGCCAGCAGTGACCGGGACAGCCCGTGGGACGAGCAGTACTTC. Its translation is CASSDRDSPWDEQYF. Together with reference TRBV5-5 and TRBJ2-7, the CDR3 gives the full variable domain: DAGVTQSPTHLIKTRGQQVTLRCSPISGHKSVSWYQQVLGQGPQFIFQYYEKEERGRGNFPDRFSARQFPNYSSELNVNALLLGDSALYLCASSDRDSPWDEQYFGPGTRLTVT.

This clone turned up a few times. The gene calls are TRBV7-3 and TRBJ1-6, with 7 bases matching TRBD1. V lost 11 bases to trimming and J lost 11 bases; unmatched junction nucleotides: 6. The CDR3 extends over 11 amino acids. Germline CDR1 reads SGHTA; CDR2 reads FQGTGA. The CDR3 loop reads CAVRQGPPLHF. The CDR3 coding sequence is TGTGCCGTACGACAGGGACCACCCCTCCACTTT.

The gene calls are TRBV24-1 and TRBJ2-7, with D perhaps matching TRBD2 (6 bases). CDR1 is KGHDR, CDR2 SFDVKD, per germline. The CDR3 has 12 amino acids. The V gene lost 9 bases and the J gene lost 6 bases, with 14 bases spanning the gap. The CDR3 nucleotides are TGTGCCACCCGGAGCGACGGGGGCGAGCAGTACTTC. Its translation: CATRSDGGEQYF.

The chain recombines TRBV19 with TRBJ1-5; the match to TRBD1 covers 11 bases. This CDR3 is built from 15 residues. CDR1 LNHDA and CDR2 SQIVND come from the germline V gene (reference sequence). V dropped 4 bases and J dropped 7; count of bases not matched to a gene: 6. The CDR3 nucleotides read TGTGCCAGTAGTACCGGACAGGGGGCTTGGCAGCCCCAGCATTTT. Translated: CASSTGQGAWQPQHF.

The rearrangement links TRBV4-2 to TRBJ2-7; D call uncertain. V lost 0 bases, J lost 1 base, and 4 bases lay in between. The V gene's germline CDR1 is LGHNA and CDR2 YNFKEQ. The CDR3 consists of 13 residues. CDR3 nucleotide sequence: TGTGCCAGCAGCCAAGAACGGTCCTACGAGCAGTACTTC. Translation gives CASSQERSYEQYF.

The chain couples TRBV5-4 to TRBJ1-2; TRBD1 is a possible D gene (5 bases). Germline V lookup: CDR1 SGHNT, CDR2 YYREEE (reference sequence). The CDR3 runs to 15 residues. The V end lost 3 bases, the J end lost 2 bases, and 14 bases lay between the germline ends. In DNA, the CDR3 is TGTGCCAGCAGCTCCCCGGGGGGTTCCAACTATGGCTACACCTTC. This gives the protein CASSSPGGSNYGYTF.